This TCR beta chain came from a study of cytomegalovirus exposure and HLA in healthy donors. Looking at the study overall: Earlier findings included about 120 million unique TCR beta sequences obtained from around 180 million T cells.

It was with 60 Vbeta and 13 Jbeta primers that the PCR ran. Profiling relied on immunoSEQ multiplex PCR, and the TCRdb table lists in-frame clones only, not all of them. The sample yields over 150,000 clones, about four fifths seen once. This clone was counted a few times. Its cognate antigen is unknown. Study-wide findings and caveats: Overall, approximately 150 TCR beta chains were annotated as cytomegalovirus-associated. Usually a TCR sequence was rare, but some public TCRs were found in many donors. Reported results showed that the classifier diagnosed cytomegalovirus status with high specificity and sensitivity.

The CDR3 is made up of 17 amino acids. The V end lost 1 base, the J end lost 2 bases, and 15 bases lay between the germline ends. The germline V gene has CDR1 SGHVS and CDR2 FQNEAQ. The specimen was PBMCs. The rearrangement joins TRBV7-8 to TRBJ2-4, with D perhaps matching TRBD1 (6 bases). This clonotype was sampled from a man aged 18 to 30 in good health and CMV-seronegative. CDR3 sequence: CASSLGWAGVSKNIQYF. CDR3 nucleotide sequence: TGTGCCAGCAGCTTAGGTTGGGCAGGGGTATCCAAAAACATTCAGTACTTC.